The 22 T cell receptor beta chains below come from one sample, sequenced in a study of CD8+ T cells in alopecia areata. Reverse transcription of extracted RNA yielded cDNA, which provided the sequencing template. This table comes from immunoSEQ multiplex PCR, and its TCRdb copy is limited to in-frame clones, with some not included. The sample holds around 190,000 clones, around 50% seen once. Sequencing was performed on CD8+ T cells sorted from blood. These receptors were taken from a human donor in good health.

Points on this clone: Other DNA sequences in the same sample also yield this CDR3. The chain is built from TRBV5-6 and TRBJ2-3, with D unresolved. This CDR3 contains 11 residues. Germline CDR1 and CDR2: SGHDT and YYEEEE. V was trimmed by 2 bases and J by 3 bases, leaving 1 base between them. Written as DNA, the CDR3 is TGTGCCAGCAGCTTTACAGATACGCAGTATTTT. This translates into CASSFTDTQYF. Drawing the rest from reference TRBV5-6 and TRBJ2-3, the complete variable domain is DAGVTQSPTHLIKTRGQQVTLRCSPKSGHDTVSWYQQALGQGPQFIFQYYEEEERQRGNFPDRFSGHQFPNYSSELNVNALLLGDSALYLCASSFTDTQYFGPGTRLTVL.

This clone was counted only a few times. J is TRBJ2-2 and V is TRBV4-1, with a possible D match to TRBD2 (6 bases). CDR1 is MGHRA and CDR2 is YSYEKL in the germline V gene. There are 19 residues in the CDR3. The V and J ends lost 1 base and 2 bases respectively, with 20 bases between them. The CDR3 spells CASSQVNGGRAGNTGELFF. CDR3 bases: TGCGCCAGCAGCCAAGTAAACGGGGGTCGGGCGGGCAACACCGGGGAGCTGTTTTTT.

This chain connects TRBV5-1 to TRBJ2-3; D unresolved. The germline V gene has CDR1 SGHRS and CDR2 YFSETQ. This CDR3 is 15 amino acids long. Trimming took off 3 bases at V and 2 bases at J, with 13 bases between the two ends. DNA of the CDR3: TGCGCCAGCAGCTGGAAGGACCGATCCACAGATACGCAGTATTTT. Amino acids: CASSWKDRSTDTQYF.

This chain connects TRBV7-9 to TRBJ1-2; D unclear. The CDR3 runs to 15 residues. The germline V gene encodes CDR1 SEHNR and CDR2 FQNEAQ (reference sequence). Trimming pared 4 bases from V and 6 bases from J, leaving 18 bases between. CDR3 amino acids: CASSSGSRHRDGYTF. The DNA of the CDR3 is TGTGCCAGCAGCTCGGGCTCACGGCACCGAGATGGCTACACCTTC.

This clone has a handful of counts. Other DNA sequences in this specimen translate into the identical CDR3. The V and J genes are TRBV29-1 and TRBJ2-3; D remains ambiguous. The CDR3 has 10 residues. The germline V gene has CDR1 SQVTM and CDR2 ANQGSEA. With 6 bases removed from V and 4 bases from J, the gap between germline ends came to 5 bases. Written as DNA, the CDR3 is TGCAGCGTCCGGCCAGATACGCAGTATTTT. Translated: CSVRPDTQYF.

This clone was seen a single time. Other nucleotide sequences from this sample produce the same CDR3. V usage is TRBV9 and J usage is TRBJ2-3; 7 bases line up with TRBD2. The CDR3 sequence is 14 residues long. CDR1 and CDR2 from the germline V gene are SGDLS and YYNGEE. With V trimmed by 4 bases and J by 1 base, 3 bases remained unmatched. The CDR3 sequence: CASSPRGGTDTQYF. CDR3 DNA sequence: TGTGCCAGCAGCCCACGGGGGGGCACAGATACGCAGTATTTT.

This clone was picked up a small number of times. The CDR3 coding sequence is TGTGCCAGCCCTCCGAGGAGGGCGGGGGCTGAAGCTTTCTTT. Encoded protein: CASPPRRAGAEAFF. V and J are TRBV2 and TRBJ1-1; a weak D match, TRBD1 (5 bases). The CDR3 is 14 amino acids. Trimming left V 8 bases short and J 6 bases short, with 19 bases between. Germline CDR1 SNHLY, CDR2 FYNNEI.

In regard to this clone: At the DNA level, this CDR3 is encoded by other sequences in the same sample as well. The rearrangement links TRBV19 to TRBJ2-7; 8 nucleotides match TRBD1. This CDR3 contains 13 residues. Unmatched junction bases numbered 3, after V lost 5 bases and J lost 3 bases. CDR1 and CDR2 (germline): LNHDA, SQIVND (reference sequence). CDR3 DNA: TGTGCCAGTAGTCCGGGACAGGACTACGAGCAGTACTTC. As protein: CASSPGQDYEQYF.

The genes are TRBV5-6 and TRBJ2-5; D tentatively reads TRBD1 or TRBD2 (6 bases each). The CDR3 is 14 amino acids. Trimming took off 0 bases at V and 4 bases at J, with 10 bases between the two ends. The germline gives CDR1 SGHDT, CDR2 YYEEEE. This CDR3 is CASSLGGGGETQYF. The CDR3, as DNA: TGTGCCAGCAGCTTGGGTGGAGGGGGAGAGACCCAGTACTTC.

A few counts support this clone. This chain uses TRBV7-9 with TRBJ1-4; 10 positions match TRBD1. Germline CDR1 reads SEHNR; CDR2 reads FQNEAQ (reference sequence). CDR3 length equals 17 residues. V lost 5 bases and J lost 6; bases outside the gene matches: 12. The CDR3 region is CASSQMAGTGADEKLFF. CDR3 coding DNA: TGTGCCAGCAGCCAGATGGCGGGGACAGGGGCGGATGAAAAACTGTTTTTT. The whole variable domain, filled in from reference TRBV7-9 and TRBJ1-4, reads DTGVSQNPRHKITKRGQNVTFRCDPISEHNRLYWYRQTLGQGPEFLTYFQNEAQLEKSRLLSDRFSAERPKGSFSTLEIQRTEQGDSAMYLCASSQMAGTGADEKLFFGSGTQLSVL.

V usage is TRBV27 and J usage is TRBJ2-7; TRBD2 might be the D (6 bases). The CDR3 has 13 residues. The V gene lost 1 base and the J gene lost 7 bases, with 11 bases spanning the gap. Germline-derived CDR1 and CDR2 are MNHEY and SMNVEV (reference sequence). The CDR3: CASSLLPEGEQYF. As DNA, the CDR3 is TGTGCCAGCAGTTTATTGCCGGAGGGGGAGCAGTACTTC.

This sequence joins TRBV29-1 and TRBJ2-1, with unresolved D. The CDR3 loop spans 11 amino acids. Trimming shortened V by 5 bases and J by 12 bases, and 14 bases separated the two germline ends. Germline V lookup: CDR1 SQVTM, CDR2 ANQGSEA. CDR3 protein: CSVPGPGVQFF. CDR3 in DNA: TGCAGCGTTCCAGGACCAGGTGTGCAGTTCTTC.

The V and J genes are TRBV4-1 and TRBJ2-7, with 10 bases fitting TRBD2. CDR1 and CDR2 from the germline V gene are MGHRA and YSYEKL. Trimming took 0 bases from V and 3 from J; bases not matched to a gene: 2. This CDR3 contains 15 residues. The CDR3: CASSQEAGGHYEQYF. CDR3 nucleotides: TGCGCCAGCAGCCAAGAAGCGGGGGGGCACTACGAGCAGTACTTC.

V gene TRBV29-1 combines with J gene TRBJ1-3; no clear D. This CDR3 has 13 residues. Germline CDR1 and CDR2: SQVTM and ANQGSEA. V lost 7 bases and J lost 0, with 10 bases in between. The CDR3 coding sequence is TGCAGCGCATTACTTATCTCTGGAAACACCATATATTTT. Encoded protein: CSALLISGNTIYF. The full variable domain, rest sourced from reference TRBV29-1 and TRBJ1-3, is SAVISQKPSRDICQRGTSLTIQCQVDSQVTMMFWYRQQPGQSLTLIATANQGSEATYESGFVIDKFPISRPNLTFSTLTVSNMSPEDSSIYLCSALLISGNTIYFGEGSWLTVV.

This clone turned up a few times. The rearrangement joins TRBV29-1 to TRBJ2-7, with D perhaps matching TRBD1 (6 bases). The CDR3 covers 14 residues. Per the germline V gene, CDR1 is SQVTM and CDR2 is ANQGSEA. V lost 4 bases, J lost 5 bases, and 18 bases lay in between. This chain's CDR3 is CSVAQQGIRHEQYF. CDR3 coding DNA: TGCAGCGTTGCTCAACAGGGAATTAGGCACGAGCAGTACTTC.

The rearrangement joins TRBV29-1 to TRBJ2-3, with 9 bases matching TRBD2. V shed 2 bases and J 1 base; nucleotides not matched to a gene: 4. The CDR3 length is 15 residues. Germline V CDR1 and CDR2: SQVTM, ANQGSEA. The CDR3 loop reads CSVEPKRGGTDTQYF. DNA of the CDR3: TGCAGCGTTGAACCCAAGCGGGGGGGCACAGATACGCAGTATTTT.

This clone was recorded once. The rearrangement joins TRBV27 to TRBJ1-2; 7 positions agree with TRBD1. This CDR3 region has 13 residues. Germline loops: CDR1 MNHEY, CDR2 SMNVEV (reference sequence). The J segment lost 4 bases and the V segment lost 5 bases, leaving 4 bases of the junction unmatched. CDR3 amino acids: CASSTGQPYGYTF. CDR3 coding DNA: TGTGCCAGCAGTACGGGACAGCCCTATGGCTACACCTTC.

This clone was observed a handful of times. This sequence joins TRBV28 and TRBJ2-6; D possibly corresponds to TRBD2 (5 bases). The CDR3 covers 17 residues. With 6 bases removed from V and 3 bases from J, the gap between germline ends came to 18 bases. Germline V gene lookup returns CDR1 MDHEN and CDR2 SYDVKM. CDR3 sequence: CASSLGDVTFGANVLTF. The CDR3, as DNA: TGTGCCAGCAGCCTCGGGGATGTGACGTTTGGGGCCAACGTCCTGACTTTC.

The J gene is TRBJ1-5, the V gene TRBV13, with D tentatively TRBD1 (6 bases). The ends were cut back, 0 bases at V and 3 bases at J, with 9 bases in the middle. The germline gives CDR1 PRHDT, CDR2 FYEKMQ (reference sequence). The CDR3 contains 15 residues. The CDR3 region has the DNA TGTGCCAGCAGCTTAGGACAGGGCCCCAATCAGCCCCAGCATTTT. Translated, it gives CASSLGQGPNQPQHF.

To note about this clone: Other DNA sequences in the same sample also yield this CDR3. The J gene is TRBJ2-7, the V gene TRBV4-1, with D possibly being TRBD2 (5 bases). Germline CDR1 is MGHRA and CDR2 is YSYEKL. V gave up 0 bases and J gave up 3 bases, with 9 bases separating them. CDR3 length: 14 amino acids. Here the CDR3 DNA reads TGCGCCAGCAGCCAAGATCTGGGGAGCTACGAGCAGTACTTC. Amino acid sequence: CASSQDLGSYEQYF.

The chain carries TRBV11-2 and TRBJ2-7, with 7 positions matching TRBD1. The CDR3 is 14 amino acids. With 3 bases clipped from V and 3 bases from J, the junction kept 5 bases outside the gene matches. The germline gives CDR1 SGHAT, CDR2 FQNNGV. The CDR3 region has the DNA TGTGCCAGCAGCTTTGGGGCAGGGGGCTACGAGCAGTACTTC. Translating it yields CASSFGAGGYEQYF.

This clone was detected only a few times. The chain joins TRBV7-2 to TRBJ1-4; 8 nucleotides match TRBD1. The V gene's germline CDR1 is SGHTA and CDR2 FQGNSA. This CDR3 has 14 amino acids. Trimming cost V 2 bases and J 8 bases; bases outside gene matches: 4. The CDR3 here is CASSLPGGQEKLFF. CDR3 nucleotides: TGTGCCAGCAGCTTACCAGGGGGCCAGGAAAAACTGTTTTTT.